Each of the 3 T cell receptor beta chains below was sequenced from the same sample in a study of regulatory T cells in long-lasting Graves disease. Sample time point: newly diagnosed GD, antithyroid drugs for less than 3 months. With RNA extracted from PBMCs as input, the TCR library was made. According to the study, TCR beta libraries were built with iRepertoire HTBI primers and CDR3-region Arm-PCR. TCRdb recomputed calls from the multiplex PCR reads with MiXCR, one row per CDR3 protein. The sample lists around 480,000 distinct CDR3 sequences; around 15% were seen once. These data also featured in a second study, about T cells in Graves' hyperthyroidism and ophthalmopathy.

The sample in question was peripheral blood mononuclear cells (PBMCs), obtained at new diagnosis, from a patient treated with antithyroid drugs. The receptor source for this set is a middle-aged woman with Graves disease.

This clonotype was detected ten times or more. The CDR3 DNA sequence: TGTGCCAGCAGCTTATTACGGACAGTCAACGATGAGCAGTTCTTC. As protein: CASSLLRTVNDEQFF. The V and J genes are TRBV7-9 and TRBJ2-1, with TRBD1 as a possible D gene (6 bases). This CDR3 has 15 residues. Germline V gives CDR1 SEHNR, CDR2 FQNEAQ (reference sequence). Trimming shortened V by 2 bases and J by 8 bases, and 16 bases separated the two germline ends.

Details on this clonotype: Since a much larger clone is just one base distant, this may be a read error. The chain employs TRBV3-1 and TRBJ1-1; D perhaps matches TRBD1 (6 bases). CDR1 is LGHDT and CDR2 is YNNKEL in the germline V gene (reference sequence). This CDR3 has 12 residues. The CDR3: CAGSQGGWEAFF. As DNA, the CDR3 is TGTGCCGGCAGCCAAGGGGGGTGGGAAGCTTTCTTT. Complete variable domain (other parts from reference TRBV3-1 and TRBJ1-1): DTAVSQTPKYLVTQMGNDKSIKCEQNLGHDTMYWYKQDSKKFLKIMFSYNNKELIINETVPNRFSPKSPDKAHLNLHINSLELGDSAVYFCAGSQGGWEAFFGQGTRLTVV.

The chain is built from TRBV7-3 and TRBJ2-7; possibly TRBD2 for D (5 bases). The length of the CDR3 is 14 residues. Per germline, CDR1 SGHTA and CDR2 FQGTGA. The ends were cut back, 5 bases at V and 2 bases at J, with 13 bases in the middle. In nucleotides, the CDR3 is TGTGCCAGCAGCCCCGGGGTGGGAGCCTACGAGCAGTACTTC. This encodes CASSPGVGAYEQYF.